The entry below gives a single T cell receptor (beta chain) sequence along with its context. The primer mix had 60 Vbeta and 13 Jbeta primers. The method was immunoSEQ multiplex PCR; TCRdb's version includes in-frame clones alone and lacks a portion of them. The sample shows 160,000 or so clones, roughly 80% of them seen only once. The record originates from a study of cytomegalovirus exposure and HLA in healthy donors. This CDR3 contains 11 residues. Germline-derived CDR1 and CDR2 are SGHRS and YFSETQ. V was shortened by 6 bases and J by 2 bases, with 5 bases between the two germline ends. The sequence was obtained from a male donor in good health and CMV-seronegative. The V call is TRBV5-1, the J call TRBJ2-5; the D is unclear. The sequenced material came from PBMCs. CDR3 bases: TGCGCCAGCAAACAGCAAGAGACCCAGTACTTC. Its protein product is CASKQQETQYF.